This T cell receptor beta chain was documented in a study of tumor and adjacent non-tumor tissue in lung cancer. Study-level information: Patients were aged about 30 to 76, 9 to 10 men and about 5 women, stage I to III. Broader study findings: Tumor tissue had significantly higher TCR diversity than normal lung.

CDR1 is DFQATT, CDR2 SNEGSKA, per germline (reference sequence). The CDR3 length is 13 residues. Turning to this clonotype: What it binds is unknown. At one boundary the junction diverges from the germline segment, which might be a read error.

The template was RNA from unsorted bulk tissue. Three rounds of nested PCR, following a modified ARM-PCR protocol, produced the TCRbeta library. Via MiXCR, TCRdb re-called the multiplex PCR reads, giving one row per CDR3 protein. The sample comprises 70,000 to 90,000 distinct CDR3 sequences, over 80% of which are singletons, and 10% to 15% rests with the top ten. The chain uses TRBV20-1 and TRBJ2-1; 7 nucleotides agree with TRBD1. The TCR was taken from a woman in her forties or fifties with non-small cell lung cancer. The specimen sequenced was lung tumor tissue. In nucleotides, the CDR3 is TGCAGTGCTCCCCGGTACAGGGGTGATGAGCACTTCTTC. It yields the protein CSAPRYRGDEHFF.